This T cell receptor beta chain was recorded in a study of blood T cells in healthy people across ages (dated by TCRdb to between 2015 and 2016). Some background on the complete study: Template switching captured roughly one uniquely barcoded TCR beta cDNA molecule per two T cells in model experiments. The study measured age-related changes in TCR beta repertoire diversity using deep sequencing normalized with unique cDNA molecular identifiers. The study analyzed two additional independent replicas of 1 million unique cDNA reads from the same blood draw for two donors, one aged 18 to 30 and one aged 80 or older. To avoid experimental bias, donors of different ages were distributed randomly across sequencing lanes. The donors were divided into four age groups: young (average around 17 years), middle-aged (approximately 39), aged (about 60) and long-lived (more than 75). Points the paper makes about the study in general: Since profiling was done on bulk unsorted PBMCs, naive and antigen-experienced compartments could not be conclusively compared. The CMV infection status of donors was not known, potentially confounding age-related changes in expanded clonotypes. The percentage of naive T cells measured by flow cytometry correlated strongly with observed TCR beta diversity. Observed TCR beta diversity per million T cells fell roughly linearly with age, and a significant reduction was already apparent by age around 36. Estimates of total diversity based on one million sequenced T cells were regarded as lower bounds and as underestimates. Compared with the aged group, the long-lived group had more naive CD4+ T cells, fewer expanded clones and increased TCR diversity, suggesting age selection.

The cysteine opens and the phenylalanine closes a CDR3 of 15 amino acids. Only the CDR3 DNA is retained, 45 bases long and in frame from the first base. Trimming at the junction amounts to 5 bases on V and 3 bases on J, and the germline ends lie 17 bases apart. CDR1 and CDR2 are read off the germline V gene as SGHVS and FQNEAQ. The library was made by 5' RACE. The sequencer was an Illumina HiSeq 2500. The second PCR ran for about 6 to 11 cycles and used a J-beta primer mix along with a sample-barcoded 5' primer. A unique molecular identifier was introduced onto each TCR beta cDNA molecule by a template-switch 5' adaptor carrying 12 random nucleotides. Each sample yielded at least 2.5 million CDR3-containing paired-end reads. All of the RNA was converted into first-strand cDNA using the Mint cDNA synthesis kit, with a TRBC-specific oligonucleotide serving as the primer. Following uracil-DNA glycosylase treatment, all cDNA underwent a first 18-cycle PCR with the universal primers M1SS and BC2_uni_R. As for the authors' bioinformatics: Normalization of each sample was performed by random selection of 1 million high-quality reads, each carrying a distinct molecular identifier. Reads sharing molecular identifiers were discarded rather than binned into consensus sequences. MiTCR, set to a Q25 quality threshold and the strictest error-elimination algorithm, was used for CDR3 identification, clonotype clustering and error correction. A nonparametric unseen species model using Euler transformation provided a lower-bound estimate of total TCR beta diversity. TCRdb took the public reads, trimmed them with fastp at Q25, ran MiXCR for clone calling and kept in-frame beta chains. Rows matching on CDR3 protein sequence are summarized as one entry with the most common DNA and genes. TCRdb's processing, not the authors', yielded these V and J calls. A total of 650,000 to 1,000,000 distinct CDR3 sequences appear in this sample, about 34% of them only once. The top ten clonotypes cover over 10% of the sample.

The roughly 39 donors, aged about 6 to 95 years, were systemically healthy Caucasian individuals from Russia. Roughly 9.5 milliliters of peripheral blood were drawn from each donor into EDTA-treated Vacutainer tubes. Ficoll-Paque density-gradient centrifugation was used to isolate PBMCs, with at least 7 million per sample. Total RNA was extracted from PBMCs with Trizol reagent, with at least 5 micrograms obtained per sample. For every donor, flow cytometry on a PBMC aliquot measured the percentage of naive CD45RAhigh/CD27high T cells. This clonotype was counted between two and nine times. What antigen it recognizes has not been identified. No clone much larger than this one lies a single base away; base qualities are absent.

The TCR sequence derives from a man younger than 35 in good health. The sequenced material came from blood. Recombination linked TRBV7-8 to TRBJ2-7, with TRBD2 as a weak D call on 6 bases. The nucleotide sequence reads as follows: TGTGCCAGCAGCGCCGGGCCCAAGGAGGGCTACGAGCAGTACTTC. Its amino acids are CASSAGPKEGYEQYF.